These T cell receptor beta chains were read from a single sample in a study of CD8+CD57+ T cells in acquired aplastic anemia. TCRdb reprocessed the reads with MiXCR, giving one entry per CDR3 protein. The repertoire includes about 120,000 distinct CDR3 sequences, 55% to 70% of them detected once, and roughly 29% sits in the top ten. Sequencing was carried out using sorted CD4+, CD8+, or CD8+CD57+ T cells (not recorded which) from PBMCs. The source is a human donor with aplastic anemia. Each CDR3 is given with its conserved first and last residue. D genes are given only for firm matches. Clone size is given for some rows only: seen once, a few or many times, or a class if the clone is expanded.

>TRBJ2-7|TRBV19|.|many
CASSISQGYHEQYF
TGTGCCAGTAGTATAAGTCAGGGGTACCACGAGCAGTACTTC
>TRBJ2-3|TRBV3-1|TRBD2|many
CASSLGLEVGF
TGTGCCAGCAGCCTAGGACTAGAAGTTGGGTTC
>TRBJ2-7|TRBV13|TRBD1|many
CASSLGRRQGYEQYF
TGTGCCAGCAGCCTGGGTAGGAGACAGGGATACGAGCAGTACTTC
>TRBJ2-7|TRBV29-1|.|.
CSSEGGISYEQYF
TGCAGCAGTGAGGGCGGAATCTCCTACGAGCAGTACTTC
>TRBJ1-6|TRBV9|.|.
CASSVESADSPLHF
TGTGCCAGCAGCGTAGAGAGCGCTGATTCACCCCTCCACTTT
>TRBJ2-3|TRBV7-9|TRBD2|many
CASSPELAGGSTDTQYF
TGTGCCAGCAGCCCCGAACTAGCGGGAGGATCGACAGATACGCAGTATTTT
>TRBJ2-3|TRBV7-9|.|.
CASSPGGRGNEQYF
TGTGCCAGCAGCCCGGGGGGCAGGGGGAACGAGCAGTACTTT
>TRBJ2-3|TRBV25-1|.|.
CATYSDTQYF
TGTGCCACCTACTCAGATACGCAGTATTTT
>TRBJ1-2|TRBV10-3|.|few
CAISSGRDYTF
TGTGCCATCTCGAGTGGAAGGGACTACACCTTC
>TRBJ2-7|TRBV2|.|.
CASSPSMTSLQYF
TGTGCCAGCAGCCCCTCTATGACCTCCTTGCAGTACTTC
>TRBJ1-2|TRBV29-1|.|.
CSVEASTHYGYTF
TGCAGCGTTGAGGCCAGTACTCACTATGGCTACACCTTC
>TRBJ1-5|TRBV7-8|.|.
CASSLRPYGNQPQHF
TGTGCCAGCAGTCTTCGACCGTATGGCAATCAGCCCCAGCATTTT
>TRBJ2-7|TRBV25-1|TRBD1|.
CASRDRDRGLREQYF
TGTGCCAGCAGAGACCGTGACAGGGGGCTACGTGAGCAGTACTTC
>TRBJ2-3|TRBV19|TRBD1|.
CASSIPTGGLTDTQYF
TGTGCCAGTAGTATCCCGACAGGGGGCCTGACAGATACGCAGTATTTT
>TRBJ1-1|TRBV2|.|many
CASKSTEAFF
TGTGCCAGCAAAAGCACTGAAGCTTTCTTT
>TRBJ1-2|TRBV29-1|.|.
CSVGLLESTYGYTF
TGCAGCGTTGGCCTGCTGGAAAGTACGTATGGCTACACCTTC
>TRBJ1-1|TRBV12-3/TRBV12-4|.|.
CASSYWNKDTEAFF
TGTGCCAGCAGTTACTGGAACAAGGACACTGAAGCTTTCTTT
>TRBJ2-7|TRBV10-3|TRBD2|.
CAISGSGGYEQYF
TGTGCCATCAGTGGTAGCGGGGGCTACGAGCAGTACTTC
>TRBJ1-6|TRBV11-2|.|many
CASSPASGGSPLHF
TGTGCCAGCAGCCCCGCTTCCGGGGGTTCACCCCTCCACTTT
>TRBJ1-1|TRBV15|.|.
CATSRAGWTDTEAFF
TGTGCCACCAGCAGAGCAGGGTGGACGGACACTGAAGCTTTCTTT
>TRBJ1-3|TRBV15|TRBD1|few
CATSDRGNTIYF
TGTGCCACCAGCGACAGGGGGAACACCATATATTTT
>TRBJ2-7|TRBV19|.|.
CASSPAGNEQYF
TGTGCCAGCAGCCCCGCAGGAAACGAGCAGTACTTC
>TRBJ2-7|TRBV5-4|.|few
CASSLEGAYEQYF
TGTGCCAGCAGCTTGGAAGGGGCCTACGAGCAGTACTTC
>TRBJ2-1|TRBV27|TRBD2|once
CASSLGTSGMFYEQFF
TGTGCCAGCAGTTTGGGGACTAGCGGGATGTTCTATGAGCAGTTCTTC
>TRBJ1-2|TRBV24-1|.|.
CASSLRASYGYTF
TGTGCCAGCTCACTCCGGGCCAGCTATGGCTACACCTTC
>TRBJ2-7|TRBV25-1|TRBD1|once
CASSELTGIGTGEQYF
TGTGCCAGCAGTGAATTGACAGGGATAGGAACCGGCGAGCAGTACTTC
>TRBJ2-7|TRBV20-1|TRBD2|few
CSARDGSGREFEQYF
TGCAGTGCTAGAGATGGCAGCGGGAGGGAATTCGAGCAGTACTTC
>TRBJ1-1|TRBV6-2/TRBV6-3|.|once
CASRPGGPEAFF
TGTGCCAGCAGACCCGGGGGACCTGAAGCTTTCTTT
>TRBJ1-2|TRBV15|.|.
CATSRGADGYTF
TGTGCCACCAGCAGAGGCGCAGATGGCTACACCTTC
>TRBJ2-1|TRBV29-1|TRBD2|.
CSVGEGRNEQFF
TGCAGCGTTGGGGAGGGGCGGAATGAGCAGTTCTTC
>TRBJ2-5|TRBV15|TRBD1|.
CATRGLAGGYQETQYF
TGTGCGACCAGGGGGCTAGCTGGAGGGTACCAAGAGACCCAGTACTTC
>TRBJ2-2|TRBV5-6|.|.
CASSRGLAGELFF
TGTGCCAGCAGCCGAGGGTTGGCCGGGGAGCTGTTTTTT
>TRBJ2-7|TRBV4-1|TRBD1|many
CASSQELQGANYEQYF
TGCGCCAGCAGCCAAGAACTACAGGGGGCGAACTACGAGCAGTACTTC
>TRBJ2-7|TRBV20-1|.|.
CSARGHIYEQYF
TGCAGTGCTAGGGGACACATCTACGAGCAGTACTTC
>TRBJ2-1|TRBV6-1|TRBD1|.
CASKDRGFYNEQFF
TGTGCCAGTAAGGACAGGGGGTTCTACAATGAGCAGTTCTTC
>TRBJ2-7|TRBV13|TRBD2|many
CASNEREGPNEQYF
TGTGCCAGCAACGAGCGGGAGGGCCCCAACGAGCAGTACTTC
>TRBJ2-7|TRBV19|TRBD2|many
CASSELAGGTYEQYF
TGTGCCAGTAGTGAACTAGCGGGAGGAACCTACGAGCAGTACTTC
>TRBJ2-7|TRBV29-1|.|.
CSVGTGPYEQYF
TGCAGCGTTGGTACAGGGCCGTACGAGCAGTACTTC
>TRBJ1-1|TRBV20-1|TRBD1|.
CSARDSRTGGGWNTEAFF
TGCAGTGCTAGAGATTCCCGGACAGGGGGAGGATGGAACACTGAAGCTTTCTTT
>TRBJ2-2|TRBV4-3|.|.
CASSQVSGELFF
TGCGCCAGCAGCCAAGTATCCGGGGAGCTGTTTTTT
>TRBJ1-1|TRBV10-3|TRBD1|.
CAIGAIRGEHRGAFF
TGTGCCATCGGGGCGATCAGGGGGGAACACCGGGGAGCTTTCTTT
>TRBJ2-3|TRBV7-6|.|many
CASSRETGTDTQYF
TGTGCCAGCAGCCGTGAGACGGGCACAGATACGCAGTATTTT
>TRBJ2-5|TRBV2|.|many
CASRQVWDEETQYF
TGTGCCAGTAGACAGGTGTGGGACGAAGAGACCCAGTACTTC
>TRBJ2-1|TRBV19|.|once
CASSLWYNEQFF
TGTGCCAGTAGTCTGTGGTACAATGAGCAGTTCTTC
>TRBJ2-6|TRBV24-1|.|.
CATSPAGGSGANVLTF
TGTGCCACCAGTCCCGCAGGGGGGTCGGGGGCCAACGTCCTGACTTTC
>TRBJ2-7|TRBV27|.|large
CASSSPTFSYEQYF
TGTGCCAGCAGTTCCCCGACTTTCTCCTACGAGCAGTACTTC
>TRBJ1-2|TRBV10-3|.|few
CATAVQVYGYTF
TGTGCCACCGCGGTACAGGTCTATGGCTACACCTTC